This T cell receptor (beta chain) was obtained from a study of memory CD4+ T cells and cytomegalovirus serostatus (dated by TCRdb to 2018 to 2020). Concerning the study at large: The cohort comprised about 33 healthy Belgian adults, 9 CMV seropositive and some 24 CMV seronegative. To replicate a published TCR-based CMV serostatus classifier, the researchers sequenced the CD4+ memory TCRbeta repertoires of a Belgian cohort whose cytomegalovirus serostatus was known. The research as a whole found: Of 164 previously reported CMV-associated TCRbeta sequences, around 70 appeared in the CD4+ memory repertoires, each in one to five individuals. Results were interpreted as suggesting that the CMV-associated TCR signature is largely present in the CD4+ memory repertoire. For CMV serostatus prediction, a median bootstrapped AUC of about 0.95 was reached with the original framework, and a median bootstrapped AUC of roughly 0.92 was reached with a US-trained random forest. Only CD4+CD45RO+ memory cells were sequenced, in contrast to the original study, in which naive and memory CD4+ and CD8+ populations were covered. The original-framework classifier achieved a median bootstrapped AUC of approximately 0.96 with a 95% CI of 0.76-1.00 on the Belgian cohort.

A note on this clone: Its antigen target is currently unknown. It has no much larger one-base neighbor in the sample; base qualities were not kept.

The Quick-DNA Microprep Kit was used to extract genomic DNA from the sorted cells. TCRbeta DNA was amplified with the immunoSEQ hsTCRbeta kit following the manufacturer's protocol. An Illumina MiSeq instrument was used to sequence the TCRbeta libraries. On the study's bioinformatics: Following removal of out-of-frame sequences, 2 million to 2.5 million distinct TCRbeta sequences were retained, with an average of about 63,000 per individual. Each individual was scored according to the count of fewer than 200 previously reported CMV-associated TCRbeta sequences and the total productive distinct TCRbeta count. A beta-binomial model was reimplemented in Python, and random forests from scikit-learn, run with default parameters, were trained on data from the US cohort. Classifier performance on the Belgian cohort was summarized as median AUC with percentile confidence intervals calculated over 10,000 bootstrap iterations. The source is immuneACCESS, and TCRdb retained only in-frame sequences with V and J called. Part of the clones is not carried over; for the studies checked, unresolved V genes explain less than half of this, and the remainder is unexplained. The V and J calls and clone size were taken over from that table, and D and trimming were inferred from the DNA. For this sample the table gives about 82,000 clones, of which around 80% were detected only once. Around 0.78% of the sample rests with the top ten.

V has 4 bases trimmed and J has 11 bases trimmed; junction bases matching no gene number 7. Taken from the germline V gene, the CDR1 and CDR2 loops are SGHRS and YFSETQ. The CDR3, cysteine through phenylalanine, is 14 amino acids long. Kept here is only the CDR3 DNA, which spans 42 bases and is read in frame from base 1. A FACSAria II was used to sort memory CD4+ T cells, defined as single viable CD3+CD4+CD8-CD45RO+ cells. To determine CMV serostatus, a Roche Elecsys assay was used that detects serum IgG against CMV pp150, pp28, p38 and p52. After thawing, total CD4+ T cells were enriched by positive selection with CD4 magnetic microbeads. Samples originated from another study that specifically interrogated the CD4+ T cell memory repertoire. Peripheral blood mononuclear cells were isolated and cryopreserved according to standard operating procedures, and serum was kept at -80 degrees C. The staining used CD3-PerCP (BW264/56), CD4-APC (RPA-T4), CD45RO-PE (UCHT1) and CD8-Pacific Orange (3B5) antibodies, and Sytox blue was used to exclude non-viable cells.

The chain is assembled from TRBV5-1 and TRBJ1-6, with TRBD1 identical over 9 junction bases. This TCR was sampled from an adult in good health and CMV-seronegative. Sequenced: memory CD4+ T cells from blood. The CDR3 is CASSPTGQGPPLHF. DNA sequence: TGCGCCAGCAGCCCCACCGGACAGGGGCCACCCCTCCACTTT.